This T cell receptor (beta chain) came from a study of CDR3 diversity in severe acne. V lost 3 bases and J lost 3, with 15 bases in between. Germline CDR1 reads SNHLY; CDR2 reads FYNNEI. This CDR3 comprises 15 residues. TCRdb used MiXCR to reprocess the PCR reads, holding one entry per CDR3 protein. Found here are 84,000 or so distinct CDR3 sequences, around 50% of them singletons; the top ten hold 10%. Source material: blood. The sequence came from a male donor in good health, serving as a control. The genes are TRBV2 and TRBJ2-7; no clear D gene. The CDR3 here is CASSEASPRYYEQYF. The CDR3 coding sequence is TGTGCCAGCAGTGAGGCCAGCCCCAGGTACTACGAGCAGTACTTC.